The 27 T cell receptor beta chains in this list originate from one sample, sequenced in a study of cytomegalovirus exposure and HLA in healthy donors. The PCR made use of 60 Vbeta and 13 Jbeta primers. Clones were read by immunoSEQ multiplex PCR, and TCRdb kept only the in-frame ones, dropping some. The sample yields some 120,000 clones, approximately 72% seen once. Material: PBMCs. The receptors here all came from a woman in her 50s in good health and CMV-seropositive.

Worth noting for this clone: At one end, the junction sequence differs from germline, possibly due to a read error. The chain is built from TRBV7-9 and TRBJ1-4; maybe TRBD1 (6 bases). Per the germline V gene, CDR1 is SEHNR and CDR2 is FQNEAQ (reference sequence). The CDR3 totals 18 residues. The CDR3 DNA sequence: TGTACCAGCAGCTTGTCAGGGGAATGTGGGAGAACTAATGAAAAACTGTTTTTT. Translating gives CTSSLSGECGRTNEKLFF.

The chain carries TRBV2 and TRBJ1-1; the match to TRBD1 covers 9 bases. The germline V gene encodes CDR1 SNHLY and CDR2 FYNNEI. The CDR3 runs to 15 residues. V gave up 3 bases and J gave up 5 bases; unmatched junction bases: 7. The CDR3 coding sequence is TGTGCCAGCAGTGACCGGGACAGGGCTTTAACTGAAGCTTTCTTT. Translating it yields CASSDRDRALTEAFF.

The chain is built from TRBV7-3 and TRBJ2-7; the D gene is possibly TRBD2 (6 bases). Germline V CDR1 and CDR2: SGHTA, FQGTGA. The length of the CDR3 is 14 residues. Between the trimmed V and J ends, which lost 1 base and 2 bases, there was a span of 9 bases. DNA of the CDR3: TGTGCCAGCAGCTTAAATAGCGGCCCCTACGAGCAGTACTTC. Translation gives CASSLNSGPYEQYF.

This clone has a handful of counts. The rearrangement links TRBV11-2 to TRBJ1-1; no firm D call. Germline CDR1 SGHAT, CDR2 FQNNGV. V was clipped by 2 bases and J by 1 base, with 5 bases between them. The CDR3 covers 13 residues. The CDR3 region is CASSLQQNTEAFF. The CDR3 bases are TGTGCCAGCAGCTTACAACAGAACACTGAAGCTTTCTTT.

The chain couples TRBV6-5 to TRBJ2-3; 7 bases agree with TRBD1. V lost 6 bases and J lost 0; bases outside the gene matches: 6. Germline CDR1 MNHEY, CDR2 SVGAGI. This CDR3 contains 15 residues. CDR3 sequence: CASSRRQGSTDTQYF. The CDR3 region has the DNA TGTGCCAGCAGCCGGAGACAGGGAAGCACAGATACGCAGTATTTT.

The chain carries TRBV6-1 and TRBJ1-3, with D maybe TRBD1 (6 bases). The CDR3 is made up of 18 amino acids. Per the germline V gene, CDR1 is MNHNS and CDR2 is SASEGT. The V end lost 2 bases, the J end lost 0 bases, and 17 bases lay between the germline ends. The CDR3 region has the DNA TGTGCCAGCAGTGAAACAGGACAGCGAATCTACTCTGGAAACACCATATATTTT. This encodes CASSETGQRIYSGNTIYF.

This chain links TRBV14 with TRBJ2-7; possible D gene TRBD1, 6 bases. Per germline, CDR1 SGHDN and CDR2 FVKESK. This CDR3 contains 13 residues. V lost 4 bases and J lost 5, with 12 bases in between. The DNA of the CDR3 is TGTGCCAGCAGCCCTACAGGGTCGAACGAGCAGTACTTC. It yields the protein CASSPTGSNEQYF.

On this clone: A read error may produce the germline difference seen at one junction end. V gene TRBV6-5 combines with J gene TRBJ1-3, with 7 bases lining up with TRBD1. Germline V gene lookup returns CDR1 MNHEY and CDR2 SVGAGI. The CDR3 runs to 15 residues. The CDR3: CASSPPDRAGTTIYF. The CDR3 DNA reads as TGTGCCAGCAGCCCCCCCGACAGGGCTGGAACCACCATATATTTT.

This clone has a single count. The DNA for the CDR3 is TGTGCCAGTAGTTCCCTAGGCACTAGTTCACCAGATACGCAGTATTTT. Translating it yields CASSSLGTSSPDTQYF. This rearrangement joins TRBV19 to TRBJ2-3, with a possible D match to TRBD2 (5 bases). The CDR3 loop spans 16 amino acids. Per germline, CDR1 LNHDA and CDR2 SQIVND (reference sequence). Trimming cost V 5 bases and J 4 bases, with 19 bases left between them.

The gene calls are TRBV4-2 and TRBJ2-1; weak D call: TRBD2 (5 bases). There are 15 residues in the CDR3. Germline CDR1 reads LGHNA; CDR2 reads YNFKEQ. Trimming removed 0 bases from V and 5 bases from J, with 11 bases in between. The CDR3 loop is CASSQELARNNEQFF. CDR3 nucleotides: TGTGCCAGCAGCCAAGAATTAGCGAGGAACAATGAGCAGTTCTTC.

This chain links TRBV6-5 with TRBJ2-5; possible D gene TRBD2, 6 bases. Trimming took 1 base from V and 5 from J, leaving 11 bases between them. Germline assignment: CDR1 MNHEY and CDR2 SVGAGI. CDR3 size: 14 residues. The CDR3 protein is CASSYWREGETQYF. For the CDR3, the DNA is TGTGCCAGCAGTTACTGGCGGGAAGGGGAGACCCAGTACTTC.

This chain connects TRBV6-1 to TRBJ2-5, with D possibly being TRBD2 (7 bases). The length of the CDR3 is 14 residues. CDR1 MNHNS and CDR2 SASEGT come from the germline V gene. Trimming shortened V by 6 bases and J by 5 bases, and 16 bases separated the two germline ends. CDR3 protein: CASRLYGGHETQYF. Here the CDR3 DNA reads TGTGCCAGCAGACTATACGGGGGGCATGAGACCCAGTACTTC.

The V and J genes are TRBV27 and TRBJ2-2, with D hard to call. Germline CDR1 and CDR2: MNHEY and SMNVEV (reference sequence). The CDR3 has 14 residues. V was trimmed by 4 bases and J by 1 base, leaving 7 bases between them. The CDR3: CASSSSGNTGELFF. As DNA, the CDR3 is TGTGCCAGCAGTTCGTCGGGGAACACCGGGGAGCTGTTTTTT.

In DNA, the CDR3 is TGTGCCAGCTCACAATTGGACACCTTGGGGAATTCACCCCTCCACTTT. Protein: CASSQLDTLGNSPLHF. The genes are TRBV18 and TRBJ1-6; weak D call: TRBD1 (5 bases). V lost 4 bases to trimming and J lost 7 bases, with 17 bases between them. The CDR3 extends over 16 amino acids. Germline V gene lookup returns CDR1 KGHSH and CDR2 LQKENI.

This clone was recorded a few times. This chain uses TRBV7-2 with TRBJ2-2; the D gene is possibly TRBD2 (5 bases). Trimming shortened V by 0 bases and J by 4 bases, and 18 bases separated the two germline ends. Looked up from germline, CDR1 is SGHTA and CDR2 is FQGNSA. CDR3 length: 18 residues. CDR3 bases: TGTGCCAGCAGCTTAGCGTTCGCTAGCAGGTTTCGCACCGGGGAGCTGTTTTTT. Its translation is CASSLAFASRFRTGELFF.

V is TRBV27 and J is TRBJ2-3, with 7 bases identical to TRBD2. The CDR3 runs to 15 residues. V lost 4 bases and J lost 2; bases outside the gene matches: 6. Germline CDR1 MNHEY, CDR2 SMNVEV (reference sequence). The CDR3 DNA is TGTGCCAGCAGTTCGAGAGGGGACTACACAGATACGCAGTATTTT. Amino acid sequence: CASSSRGDYTDTQYF.

The chain couples TRBV6-6 to TRBJ1-1; D is ambiguous. V was shortened by 4 bases and J by 10 bases, with 16 bases between the two germline ends. Germline CDR1 reads MNHNY; CDR2 reads SVGAGI (reference sequence). The CDR3 contains 13 residues. The CDR3 DNA is TGTGCCAGCAGTTCTAAGAACCTCCTCCCAGCTTTCTTT. The encoded protein is CASSSKNLLPAFF.

V usage is TRBV15 and J usage is TRBJ2-7; 12 bases are a match to TRBD1. V was clipped by 0 bases and J by 9 bases; unmatched bases: 9. CDR1 is LNHNV, CDR2 YYDKDF, per germline (reference sequence). This CDR3 comprises 16 residues. The CDR3 sequence is CATSRDYGTGGAGQYF. CDR3 sequence (DNA): TGTGCCACCAGCAGAGATTACGGGACAGGGGGCGCGGGGCAGTACTTC.

This rearrangement joins TRBV7-3 to TRBJ2-2; 7 nucleotides line up with TRBD1. CDR3 length: 13 residues. V lost 5 bases and J lost 6; bases outside the gene matches: 3. The V gene's germline CDR1 is SGHTA and CDR2 FQGTGA. The CDR3 here is CASSAQGAGELFF. In nucleotides, the CDR3 is TGTGCCAGCAGCGCTCAGGGGGCCGGGGAGCTGTTTTTT.

The rearrangement joins TRBV9 to TRBJ1-3; 7 nucleotides match TRBD1. Germline V gene lookup returns CDR1 SGDLS and CDR2 YYNGEE. The CDR3 has 14 amino acids. Unmatched junction bases numbered 4, after V lost 5 bases and J lost 2 bases. CDR3 sequence reads: CASRDDRAGNTIYF. The CDR3 region has the DNA TGTGCCAGCAGGGATGACAGGGCTGGAAACACCATATATTTT. Full variable domain (rest looked up from reference TRBV9 and TRBJ1-3): DSGVTQTPKHLITATGQRVTLRCSPRSGDLSVYWYQQSLDQGLQFLIQYYNGEERAKGNILERFSAQQFPDLHSELNLSSLELGDSALYFCASRDDRAGNTIYFGEGSWLTVV.

The genes are TRBV5-1 and TRBJ2-1; 7 bases align to TRBD1. The CDR3 sequence is 15 residues long. The trim removed 7 bases at V and 4 bases at J, leaving 11 bases unmatched. Germline values: CDR1 SGHRS, CDR2 YFSETQ. The CDR3 protein is CASGDRDTSYNEQFF. CDR3 bases: TGCGCCAGCGGAGACAGGGACACATCTTACAATGAGCAGTTCTTC.

The count of this clone is one. The chain is built from TRBV5-1 and TRBJ2-3; 11 bases are a match to TRBD2. The CDR3 is 14 amino acids. The junction had 2 bases not matched to a gene; V was cut back by 3 bases and J by 5 bases. Germline V gives CDR1 SGHRS, CDR2 YFSETQ. CDR3 residues: CASSSGLAEDTQYF. DNA of the CDR3: TGCGCCAGCAGCTCGGGACTAGCGGAAGATACGCAGTATTTT.

This clone was counted only a few times. This chain joins TRBV18 and TRBJ1-2, with D tentatively TRBD1 (6 bases). The V end was cut by 4 bases, the J end by 8 bases, with 23 bases between. CDR1 and CDR2 (germline): KGHSH, LQKENI. The CDR3 length is 16 residues. CDR3 region: CASSLSRDTPEGGYTF. CDR3 bases: TGTGCCAGCTCACTATCCCGGGACACCCCCGAAGGGGGCTACACCTTC.

The CDR3 spells CASSLARTSVSLDEQYF. The CDR3 DNA follows: TGTGCCAGCAGCTTAGCGAGGACTAGCGTGTCTCTTGACGAGCAGTACTTC. The chain couples TRBV7-2 to TRBJ2-7; 9 bases match TRBD2. The germline gives CDR1 SGHTA, CDR2 FQGNSA. The CDR3 sequence is 17 residues long. Trimming took 0 bases from V and 5 from J; bases not matched to a gene: 11.

This clone turned up a few times. CDR3 amino acids: CASSTGQGSTTGELFF. CDR3 sequence (DNA): TGTGCCAGCAGCACCGGACAGGGCTCGACCACCGGGGAGCTGTTTTTT. This chain uses TRBV7-6 with TRBJ2-2, with 8 nucleotides matching TRBD1. V shed 5 bases and J 4 bases; nucleotides not matched to a gene: 9. This CDR3 is 16 amino acids long. The germline gives CDR1 SGHVS, CDR2 FNYEAQ.

This chain joins TRBV29-1 and TRBJ1-1; no definite D call. This CDR3 is 12 amino acids long. CDR1 and CDR2 from the germline V gene are SQVTM and ANQGSEA. Trimming pared 1 base from V and 8 bases from J, leaving 11 bases between. CDR3 in DNA: TGCAGCGTTGAAGTGGGAGTTGGGGAAGCTTTCTTT. This codes for CSVEVGVGEAFF.

This chain links TRBV2 with TRBJ2-2; the D is unclear. Germline CDR1 reads SNHLY; CDR2 reads FYNNEI. There are 14 residues in the CDR3. Trimming removed 3 bases from V and 2 bases from J, with 7 bases in between. The CDR3 reads CASSDTVNTGELFF. The CDR3 DNA reads as TGTGCCAGCAGTGATACGGTAAACACCGGGGAGCTGTTTTTT.